These T cell receptor beta chains were read from a single sample in a study of T cell changes during pregnancy in multiple sclerosis. Measured with immunoSEQ multiplex PCR; TCRdb has only the in-frame clones, and not every one. The table includes fewer than 85,000 clones, 92% detected once. The sequences come from peripheral blood, collected in the first trimester of pregnancy. These receptors were obtained from a female donor in good health, enrolled as a control in a pregnancy study. Each CDR3 is given with its conserved first and last residue. Fields, in order: CDR3 DNA, CDR3 protein, J gene, clone size, V gene, D gene. D genes are given only for firm matches. The size of a clone is reported for some rows only, either as once, few or many, or as a class for expanded clones.

CDR3 DNA: TGTGCCAGCAGTTCCGGGACTCCTAAATACAATGAGCAGTTCTTC
CDR3 protein: CASSSGTPKYNEQFF
J gene: TRBJ2-1
clone size: .
V gene: TRBV28
D gene: .

CDR3 DNA: TGCGCCAGTTGGGAGGGGACAGGGCGTACTGAAAAACTGTTTTTT
CDR3 protein: CASWEGTGRTEKLFF
J gene: TRBJ1-4
clone size: .
V gene: TRBV5-1
D gene: TRBD1

CDR3 DNA: TGTGCCAGCAGCCCAGACAGGGATGAGACTGAAGCTTTCTTT
CDR3 protein: CASSPDRDETEAFF
J gene: TRBJ1-1
clone size: .
V gene: TRBV5-6
D gene: TRBD1

CDR3 DNA: TGTGCCAGCAGTGCGGGGGACACCGGGGAGCTGTTTTTT
CDR3 protein: CASSAGDTGELFF
J gene: TRBJ2-2
clone size: .
V gene: TRBV6-6
D gene: TRBD2

CDR3 DNA: TGTGCCAGCAGCGAGGACAGGTCGGATGGCTACACCTTC
CDR3 protein: CASSEDRSDGYTF
J gene: TRBJ1-2
clone size: .
V gene: TRBV13
D gene: TRBD1

CDR3 DNA: TGCGCCAGCAGCCGACTAGCGGAGAGCTCCTACGAGCAGTACTTC
CDR3 protein: CASSRLAESSYEQYF
J gene: TRBJ2-7
clone size: .
V gene: TRBV4-1
D gene: TRBD2

CDR3 DNA: TGTGCCAGCAGCCAAACAGGCCGTGGTGAAAAACTGTTTTTT
CDR3 protein: CASSQTGRGEKLFF
J gene: TRBJ1-4
clone size: .
V gene: TRBV7-9
D gene: .

CDR3 DNA: TGTGCCAGCAGTGGGGAGTCCGATCAGCCCCAGCATTTT
CDR3 protein: CASSGESDQPQHF
J gene: TRBJ1-5
clone size: .
V gene: TRBV2
D gene: .

CDR3 DNA: TGTGCCAGTAGTATGAGCAACACTGAAGCTTTCTTT
CDR3 protein: CASSMSNTEAFF
J gene: TRBJ1-1
clone size: .
V gene: TRBV19
D gene: .

CDR3 DNA: TGCGCCAGCAGCTTGGCGAGGACTAGCGGGTACAATGAGCAGTTCTTC
CDR3 protein: CASSLARTSGYNEQFF
J gene: TRBJ2-1
clone size: .
V gene: TRBV5-1
D gene: TRBD2

CDR3 DNA: TGTGCCAGCAGCTGGAAGACAGGGAATCGTGAGCAGTACTTC
CDR3 protein: CASSWKTGNREQYF
J gene: TRBJ2-7
clone size: .
V gene: TRBV5-4
D gene: TRBD1

CDR3 DNA: TGTGCCAGCTCACCAAAGACTAGGGACAATGAGCAGTTCTTC
CDR3 protein: CASSPKTRDNEQFF
J gene: TRBJ2-1
clone size: .
V gene: TRBV18
D gene: .

CDR3 DNA: TGTGCCAGCAGTCCCCTGGGACTAGCGGACGAGCAGTACTTC
CDR3 protein: CASSPLGLADEQYF
J gene: TRBJ2-7
clone size: .
V gene: TRBV27
D gene: TRBD2

CDR3 DNA: TGTGCCAGCAGCTTGGGCTGGCAAATCAATGAGCAGTTCTTC
CDR3 protein: CASSLGWQINEQFF
J gene: TRBJ2-1
clone size: .
V gene: TRBV5-6
D gene: .

CDR3 DNA: TGTGCCAGCAGTGGACAGGGCAATCAGCCCCAGCATTTT
CDR3 protein: CASSGQGNQPQHF
J gene: TRBJ1-5
clone size: .
V gene: TRBV2
D gene: .

CDR3 DNA: TGTGCCAGCAGCGCGGGACTAGCGGGAACAGATACGCAGTATTTT
CDR3 protein: CASSAGLAGTDTQYF
J gene: TRBJ2-3
clone size: .
V gene: TRBV13
D gene: TRBD2

CDR3 DNA: TGTGCCAGCAGCGTGGACAGGGTATCCTCTCACGAGCAGTACTTC
CDR3 protein: CASSVDRVSSHEQYF
J gene: TRBJ2-7
clone size: .
V gene: TRBV5-4
D gene: TRBD1

CDR3 DNA: TGTGCCAGCAGCCAAGATCAAGGGACTTCAGATACGCAGTATTTT
CDR3 protein: CASSQDQGTSDTQYF
J gene: TRBJ2-3
clone size: .
V gene: TRBV4-2
D gene: .

CDR3 DNA: TGTGCCAGCAGTGAATCCGGTATGTCGAACACCGGGGAGCTGTTTTTT
CDR3 protein: CASSESGMSNTGELFF
J gene: TRBJ2-2
clone size: .
V gene: TRBV6-4
D gene: .

CDR3 DNA: TGTGCCAGCGGGGCAGTGGGTAATGAAAAACTGTTTTTT
CDR3 protein: CASGAVGNEKLFF
J gene: TRBJ1-4
clone size: .
V gene: TRBV25-1
D gene: .

CDR3 DNA: TGTGCCAGCAGCCCTAACGGACAGGGTAGATATAGCAATCAGCCCCAGCATTTT
CDR3 protein: CASSPNGQGRYSNQPQHF
J gene: TRBJ1-5
clone size: .
V gene: TRBV7-6
D gene: TRBD1

CDR3 DNA: TGCGCCAGCAGGTCCCAAGCGGGGGTTATAGACAATGAGCAGTTCTTC
CDR3 protein: CASRSQAGVIDNEQFF
J gene: TRBJ2-1
clone size: .
V gene: TRBV5-1
D gene: TRBD2

CDR3 DNA: TGTGCCAGCAGTTTAACCCCGCTGGGGTGGGGAGACACTGAAGCTTTCTTT
CDR3 protein: CASSLTPLGWGDTEAFF
J gene: TRBJ1-1
clone size: .
V gene: TRBV28
D gene: .

CDR3 DNA: TGTGCCAGCAGTTTCGGGAGTGAAAAACTGTTTTTT
CDR3 protein: CASSFGSEKLFF
J gene: TRBJ1-4
clone size: .
V gene: TRBV2
D gene: .

CDR3 DNA: TGTGCCAGCAGTGAAGACATTCGGGACAGCAATTCCCGGTGGGAGTTCTTC
CDR3 protein: CASSEDIRDSNSRWEFF
J gene: TRBJ2-1
clone size: once
V gene: TRBV2
D gene: TRBD1

CDR3 DNA: TGTGCCAGTCGGGATCTAGCGGGAGTGGGGAATGAGCAGTTCTTC
CDR3 protein: CASRDLAGVGNEQFF
J gene: TRBJ2-1
clone size: once
V gene: TRBV5-6
D gene: TRBD2

CDR3 DNA: TGCAGCGGGTTAGCGGGAGGCAGAGATACGCAGTATTTT
CDR3 protein: CSGLAGGRDTQYF
J gene: TRBJ2-3
clone size: .
V gene: TRBV29-1
D gene: TRBD2

CDR3 DNA: TGTGCCAGCAGAAGCCGGGGGACAGGCACAGATACGCAGTATTTT
CDR3 protein: CASRSRGTGTDTQYF
J gene: TRBJ2-3
clone size: .
V gene: TRBV27
D gene: .

CDR3 DNA: TGTGCCAGCTCACCGGGGGACAGGGGGAGTCTAGATACGCAGTATTTT
CDR3 protein: CASSPGDRGSLDTQYF
J gene: TRBJ2-3
clone size: .
V gene: TRBV18
D gene: TRBD1